The present T cell receptor beta chain was sequenced within a study of cytotoxic CD8 clonotypes in ibrutinib-treated CLL. Trimming shortened V by 5 bases and J by 7 bases, and 11 bases separated the two germline ends. The CDR3 spans 12 residues. Germline V gives CDR1 SGHVS, CDR2 FNYEAQ. Depths of 1 in 200,000 to 1 in 1 million T cells were the sequencing target. Measured with immunoSEQ multiplex PCR; TCRdb has only the in-frame clones, and not every one. Among around 300,000 clones listed, almost 80% were seen once. This TCR came from a human donor with chronic lymphocytic leukemia. Material: PBMCs, obtained before ibrutinib treatment. This rearrangement joins TRBV7-6 to TRBJ1-2; D remains unclear. CDR3 nucleotides: TGTGCCAGCAGCCCCCCCGAAGGTGGCTACACCTTC. This sequence encodes CASSPPEGGYTF.